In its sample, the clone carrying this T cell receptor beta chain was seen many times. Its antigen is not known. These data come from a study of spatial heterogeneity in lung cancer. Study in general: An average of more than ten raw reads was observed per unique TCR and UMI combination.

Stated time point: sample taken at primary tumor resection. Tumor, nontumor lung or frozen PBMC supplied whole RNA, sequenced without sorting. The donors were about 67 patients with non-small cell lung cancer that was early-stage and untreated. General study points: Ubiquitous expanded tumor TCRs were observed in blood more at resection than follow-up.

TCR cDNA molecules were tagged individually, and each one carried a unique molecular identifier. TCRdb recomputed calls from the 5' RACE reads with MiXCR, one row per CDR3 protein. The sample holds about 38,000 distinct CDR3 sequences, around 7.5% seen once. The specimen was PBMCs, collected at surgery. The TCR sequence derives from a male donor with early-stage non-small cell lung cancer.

The CDR3 nucleotides are TGTGCCAGCAGCAAAGCAAACGGCCGCTCCTACGAGCAGTACGTC. It encodes CASSKANGRSYEQYV. The V gene is TRBV21-1, the J gene TRBJ2-7. TRBV21-1 is an annotated pseudogene. The CDR3 has 15 amino acids.